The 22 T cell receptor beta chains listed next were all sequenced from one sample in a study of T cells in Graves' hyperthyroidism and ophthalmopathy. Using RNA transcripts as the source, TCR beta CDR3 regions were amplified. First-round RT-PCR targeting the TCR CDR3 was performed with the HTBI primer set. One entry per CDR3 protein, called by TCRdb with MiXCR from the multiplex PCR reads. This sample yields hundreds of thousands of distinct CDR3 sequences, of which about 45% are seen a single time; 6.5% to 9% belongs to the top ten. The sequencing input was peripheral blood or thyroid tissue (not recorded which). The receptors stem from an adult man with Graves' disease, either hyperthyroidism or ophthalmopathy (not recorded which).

The CDR3 DNA reads TGCAGTGCTAAGATAGGTGGGACAGGGGATCAGCCCCAGCATTTT. Residues: CSAKIGGTGDQPQHF. This sequence joins TRBV20-1 and TRBJ1-5; TRBD1 matches 10 bases. The CDR3 consists of 15 residues. CDR1 DFQATT and CDR2 SNEGSKA come from the germline V gene (reference sequence). After removal of 4 bases from V and 5 bases from J, the junction contained 8 bases not matched to a gene.

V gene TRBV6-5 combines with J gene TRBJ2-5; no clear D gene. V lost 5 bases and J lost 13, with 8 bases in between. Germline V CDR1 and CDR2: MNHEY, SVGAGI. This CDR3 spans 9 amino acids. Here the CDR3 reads CASSLDPYF. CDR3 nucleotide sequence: TGTGCCAGCAGTCTCGACCCGTACTTC.

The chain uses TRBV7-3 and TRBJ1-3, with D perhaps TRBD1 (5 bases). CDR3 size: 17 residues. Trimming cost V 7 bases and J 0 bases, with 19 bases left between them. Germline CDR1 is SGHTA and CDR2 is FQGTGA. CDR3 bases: TGTGCCAGCATGGACGGGGCGGGAGTAAACTCTGGAAACACCATATATTTT. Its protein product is CASMDGAGVNSGNTIYF.

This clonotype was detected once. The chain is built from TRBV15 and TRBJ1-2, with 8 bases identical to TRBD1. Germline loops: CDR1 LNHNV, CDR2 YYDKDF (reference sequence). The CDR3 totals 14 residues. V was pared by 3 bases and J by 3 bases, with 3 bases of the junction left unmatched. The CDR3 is CATSSPGQDYGYTF. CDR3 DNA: TGTGCCACCAGCAGCCCGGGACAGGACTATGGCTACACCTTC.

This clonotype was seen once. In DNA, the CDR3 is TGTGCCATCAGTTTACTTGGGGGCCTGGGTGAAAAACTGTTTTTT. The encoded protein is CAISLLGGLGEKLFF. The V call is TRBV10-3, the J call TRBJ1-4, with D possibly being TRBD1 (6 bases). CDR1 is ENHRY and CDR2 is SYGVKD in the germline V gene. V was clipped by 5 bases and J by 7 bases, with 17 bases between them. CDR3 size: 15 residues.

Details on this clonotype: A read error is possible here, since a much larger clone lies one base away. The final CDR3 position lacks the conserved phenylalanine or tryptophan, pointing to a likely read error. The CDR3 nucleotides read TGTGCCAGTAGACGGGACTCCTATAATTCACCCCTCCACCTT. It codes for CASRRDSYNSPLHL. The chain is built from TRBV19 and TRBJ1-6, with D uncertain. From germline, CDR1 is LNHDA and CDR2 SQIVND (reference sequence). Trimming removed 6 bases at V and 0 bases at J, with 6 bases between. This CDR3 has 14 residues.

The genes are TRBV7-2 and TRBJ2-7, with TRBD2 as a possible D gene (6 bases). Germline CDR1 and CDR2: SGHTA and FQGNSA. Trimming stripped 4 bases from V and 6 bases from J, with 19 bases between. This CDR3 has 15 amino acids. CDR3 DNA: TGTACCAGCAGCTCCGGGACTCCCTTGGGGAGCGAGCAGTACTTC. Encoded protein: CTSSSGTPLGSEQYF.

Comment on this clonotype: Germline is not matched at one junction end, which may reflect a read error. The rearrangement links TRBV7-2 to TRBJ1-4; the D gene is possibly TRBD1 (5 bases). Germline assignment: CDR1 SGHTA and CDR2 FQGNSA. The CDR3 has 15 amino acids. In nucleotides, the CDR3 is TGTGCCGGCAGCTCAATAGACGGGACCAATGAAAAACTGTTTTTT. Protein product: CAGSSIDGTNEKLFF.

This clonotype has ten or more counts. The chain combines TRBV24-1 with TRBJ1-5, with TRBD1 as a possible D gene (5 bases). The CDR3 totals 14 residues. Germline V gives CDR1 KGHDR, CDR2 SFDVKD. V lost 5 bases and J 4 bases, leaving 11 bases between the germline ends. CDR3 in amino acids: CATSAAGGNQPQHF. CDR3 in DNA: TGTGCCACCAGTGCGGCGGGGGGGAATCAGCCCCAGCATTTT.

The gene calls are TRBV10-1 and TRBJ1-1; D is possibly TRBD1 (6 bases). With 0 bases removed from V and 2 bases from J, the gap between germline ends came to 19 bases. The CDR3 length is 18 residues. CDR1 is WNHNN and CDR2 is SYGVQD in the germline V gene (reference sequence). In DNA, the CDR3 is TGCGCCAGCAGTGAGTCGGGTCGAATTGGAGGGACAAACACTGAAGCTTTCTTT. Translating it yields CASSESGRIGGTNTEAFF.

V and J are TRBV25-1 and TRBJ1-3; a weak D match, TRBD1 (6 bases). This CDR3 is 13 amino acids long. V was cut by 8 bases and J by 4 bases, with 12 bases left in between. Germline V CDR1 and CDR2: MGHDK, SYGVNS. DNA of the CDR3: TGTGCCAGCGTTGTGGGGGGCGGAAACACCATATATTTT. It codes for CASVVGGGNTIYF.

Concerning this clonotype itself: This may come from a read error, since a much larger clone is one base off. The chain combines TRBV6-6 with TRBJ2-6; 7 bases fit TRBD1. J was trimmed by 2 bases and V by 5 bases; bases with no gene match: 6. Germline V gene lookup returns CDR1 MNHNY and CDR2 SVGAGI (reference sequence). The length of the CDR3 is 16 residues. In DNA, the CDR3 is TGTGCCAGCAGTGACATTACAGGGGCTGGGGCCAACGTCCTGACTTTC. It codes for CASSDITGAGANVLTF.

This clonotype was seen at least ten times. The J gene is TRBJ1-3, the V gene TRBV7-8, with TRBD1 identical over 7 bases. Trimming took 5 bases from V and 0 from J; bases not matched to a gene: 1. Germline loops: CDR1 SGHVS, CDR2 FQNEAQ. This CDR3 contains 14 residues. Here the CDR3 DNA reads TGTGCCAGCAGCGGACAGGCCTCTGGAAACACCATATATTTT. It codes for CASSGQASGNTIYF.

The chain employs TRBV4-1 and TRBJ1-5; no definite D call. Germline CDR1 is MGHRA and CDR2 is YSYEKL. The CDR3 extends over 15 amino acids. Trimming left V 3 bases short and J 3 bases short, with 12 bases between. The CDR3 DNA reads TGCGCCAGCAGCCACAAACCGGACCCCAATCAGCCCCAGCATTTT. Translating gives CASSHKPDPNQPQHF.

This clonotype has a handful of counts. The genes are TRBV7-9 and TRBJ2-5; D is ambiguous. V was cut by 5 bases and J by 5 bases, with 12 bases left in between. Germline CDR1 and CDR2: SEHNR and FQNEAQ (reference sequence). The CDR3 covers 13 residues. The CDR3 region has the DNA TGTGCCAGCAGCAAGAACCTTTGGGAGACCCAGTACTTC. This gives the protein CASSKNLWETQYF.

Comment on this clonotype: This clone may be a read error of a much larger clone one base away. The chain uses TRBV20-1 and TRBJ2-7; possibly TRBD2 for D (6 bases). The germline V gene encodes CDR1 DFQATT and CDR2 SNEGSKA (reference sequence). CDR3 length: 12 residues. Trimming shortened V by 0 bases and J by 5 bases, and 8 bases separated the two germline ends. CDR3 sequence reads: CSAREGGDEQYF. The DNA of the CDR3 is TGCAGTGCTAGAGAGGGGGGAGACGAGCAGTACTTC.

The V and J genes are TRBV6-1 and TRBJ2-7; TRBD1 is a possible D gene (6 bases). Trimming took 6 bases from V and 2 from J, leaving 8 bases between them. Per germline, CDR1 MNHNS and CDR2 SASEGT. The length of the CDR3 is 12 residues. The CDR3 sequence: CASRQGPYEQYF. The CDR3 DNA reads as TGTGCCAGCAGACAGGGTCCCTACGAGCAGTACTTC.

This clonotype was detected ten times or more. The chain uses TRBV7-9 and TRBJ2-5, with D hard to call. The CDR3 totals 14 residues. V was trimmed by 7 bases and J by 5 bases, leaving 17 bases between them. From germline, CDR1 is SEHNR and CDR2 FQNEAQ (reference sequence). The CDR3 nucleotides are TGTGCCAGCACTCCCCTCCGAGCGCTGGAGACCCAGTACTTC. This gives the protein CASTPLRALETQYF. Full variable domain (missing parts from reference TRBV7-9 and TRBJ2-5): DTGVSQNPRHKITKRGQNVTFRCDPISEHNRLYWYRQTLGQGPEFLTYFQNEAQLEKSRLLSDRFSAERPKGSFSTLEIQRTEQGDSAMYLCASTPLRALETQYFGPGTRLLVL.

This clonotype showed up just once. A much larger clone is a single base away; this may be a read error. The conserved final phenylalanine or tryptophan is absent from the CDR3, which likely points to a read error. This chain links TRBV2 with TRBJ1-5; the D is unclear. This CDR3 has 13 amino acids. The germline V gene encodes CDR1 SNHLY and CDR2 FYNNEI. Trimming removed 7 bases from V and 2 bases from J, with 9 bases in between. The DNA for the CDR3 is TGTGCCAGCACCAACCCCGGCAATCAGCCCCAGCATTTA. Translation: CASTNPGNQPQHL.

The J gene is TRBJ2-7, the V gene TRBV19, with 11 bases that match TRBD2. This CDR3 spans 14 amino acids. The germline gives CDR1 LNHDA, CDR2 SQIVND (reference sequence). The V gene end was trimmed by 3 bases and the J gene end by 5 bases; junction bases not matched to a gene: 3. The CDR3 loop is CASSMGTSGHEQYF. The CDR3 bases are TGTGCCAGTAGTATGGGGACTAGCGGCCACGAGCAGTACTTC.

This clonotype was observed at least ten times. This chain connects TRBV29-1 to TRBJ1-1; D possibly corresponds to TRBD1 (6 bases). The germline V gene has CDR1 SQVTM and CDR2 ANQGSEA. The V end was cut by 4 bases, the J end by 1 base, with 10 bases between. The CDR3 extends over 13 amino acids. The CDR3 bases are TGCAGCGTTGCGGGGGCGGGGAACACTGAAGCTTTCTTT. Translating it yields CSVAGAGNTEAFF.

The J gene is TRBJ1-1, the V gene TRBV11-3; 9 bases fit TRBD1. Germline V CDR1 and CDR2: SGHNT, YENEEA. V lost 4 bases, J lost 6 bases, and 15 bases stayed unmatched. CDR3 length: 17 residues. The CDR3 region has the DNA TGTGCCAGCAGCTCCCGGGACAGGGCTACCGGTGGGGCTGAAGCTTTCTTT. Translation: CASSSRDRATGGAEAFF. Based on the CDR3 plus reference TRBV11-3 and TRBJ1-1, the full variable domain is EAGVVQSPRYKIIEKKQPVAFWCNPISGHNTLYWYLQNLGQGPELLIRYENEEAVDDSQLPKDRFSAERLKGVDSTLKIQPAELGDSAVYLCASSSRDRATGGAEAFFGQGTRLTVV.